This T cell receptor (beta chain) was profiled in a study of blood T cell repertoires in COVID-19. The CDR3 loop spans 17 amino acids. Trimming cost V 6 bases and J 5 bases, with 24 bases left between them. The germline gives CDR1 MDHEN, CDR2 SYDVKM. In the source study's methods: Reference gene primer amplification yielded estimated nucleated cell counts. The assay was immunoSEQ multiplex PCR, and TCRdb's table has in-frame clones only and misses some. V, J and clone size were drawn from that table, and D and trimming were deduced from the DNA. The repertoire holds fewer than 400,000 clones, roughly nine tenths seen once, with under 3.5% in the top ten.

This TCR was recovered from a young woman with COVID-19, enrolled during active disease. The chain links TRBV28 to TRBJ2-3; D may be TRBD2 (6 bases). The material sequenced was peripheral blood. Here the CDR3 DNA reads TGTGCCAGCAGCACCCCCGAGTGGGGGACTCTCGTAGATACGCAGTATTTT. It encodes CASSTPEWGTLVDTQYF.